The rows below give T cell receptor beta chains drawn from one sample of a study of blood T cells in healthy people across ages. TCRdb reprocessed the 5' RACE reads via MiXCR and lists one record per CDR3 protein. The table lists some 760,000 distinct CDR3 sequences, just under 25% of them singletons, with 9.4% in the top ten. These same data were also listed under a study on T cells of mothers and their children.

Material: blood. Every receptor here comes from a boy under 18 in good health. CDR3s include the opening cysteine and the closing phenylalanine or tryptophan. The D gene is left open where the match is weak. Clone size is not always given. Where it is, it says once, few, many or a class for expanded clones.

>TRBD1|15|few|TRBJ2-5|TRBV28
CASSGGQGWGETQYF
TGTGCCAGCAGCGGAGGACAGGGCTGGGGAGAGACCCAGTACTTC
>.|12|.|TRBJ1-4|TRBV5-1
CASSFSGEKLFF
TGCGCCAGCAGTTTCTCGGGTGAAAAACTGTTTTTT
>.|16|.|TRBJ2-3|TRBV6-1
CASSENRPSSTDTQYF
TGTGCCAGCAGTGAGAACCGCCCATCTAGCACAGATACGCAGTATTTT
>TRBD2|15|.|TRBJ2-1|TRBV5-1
CAGSWDYRANNEQFF
TGCGCCGGCAGTTGGGACTATCGGGCAAACAATGAGCAGTTCTTC
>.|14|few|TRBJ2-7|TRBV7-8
CASSRQEGPYEQYF
TGTGCCAGCAGCCGACAAGAGGGTCCCTACGAGCAGTACTTC
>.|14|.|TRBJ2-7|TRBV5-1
CASSALQGTYEQYF
TGCGCCAGCAGCGCTTTACAGGGAACCTACGAGCAGTACTTC
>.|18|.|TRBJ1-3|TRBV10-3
CAISEPSSPYVGGNTIYF
TGTGCCATCAGTGAGCCGTCATCTCCCTACGTCGGTGGAAACACCATATATTTT
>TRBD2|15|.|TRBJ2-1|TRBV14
CASSPLAGGPPEQFF
TGTGCCAGCAGCCCACTTGCGGGAGGTCCCCCGGAGCAGTTCTTC
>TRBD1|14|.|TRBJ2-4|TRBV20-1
CSASRDRSTDIQYF
TGCAGTGCTTCCCGGGACAGGTCCACGGACATTCAGTACTTC
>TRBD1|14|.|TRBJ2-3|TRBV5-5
CASGTAVGADTQYF
TGTGCCAGCGGGACAGCGGTCGGTGCAGATACGCAGTATTTT
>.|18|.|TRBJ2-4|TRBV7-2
CASSLGIFGTQGENIQYF
TGTGCCAGCAGCTTAGGGATTTTCGGGACACAAGGGGAGAACATTCAGTACTTC
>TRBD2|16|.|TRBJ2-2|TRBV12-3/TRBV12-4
CASSLFAGGGTGELFF
TGTGCCAGCAGCCTATTCGCGGGGGGGGGCACCGGGGAGCTGTTTTTT
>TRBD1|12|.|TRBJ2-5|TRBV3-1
CASKGAKETQYF
TGTGCCAGCAAGGGGGCAAAAGAGACCCAGTACTTC
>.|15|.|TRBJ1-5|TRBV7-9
CASSPSRDLNQPQHF
TGTGCCAGCAGCCCGTCCCGGGACCTCAATCAGCCCCAGCATTTT
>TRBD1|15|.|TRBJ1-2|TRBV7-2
CASSARVGQGSGYTF
TGTGCCAGCAGCGCGAGAGTCGGACAGGGGAGTGGCTACACCTTC
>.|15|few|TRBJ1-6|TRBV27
CASSLSATANSPLHF
TGTGCCAGCAGTTTATCGGCGACAGCTAATTCACCCCTCCACTTT
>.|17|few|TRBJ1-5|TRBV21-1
CASMIINREVGNQPQHF
TGTGCCAGTATGATTATCAACAGGGAGGTAGGCAATCAGCCCCAGCATTTT
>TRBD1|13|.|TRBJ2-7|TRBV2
CASRKTGYYEQYF
TGTGCCAGCAGGAAGACAGGGTACTACGAGCAGTACTTC
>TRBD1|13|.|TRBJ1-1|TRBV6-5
CASSLQGIAEAFF
TGTGCCAGCAGTTTACAGGGGATCGCTGAAGCTTTCTTT
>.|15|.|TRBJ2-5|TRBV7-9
CASSLGGGIQETQYF
TGTGCCAGCAGCTTAGGTGGGGGGATACAAGAGACCCAGTACTTC
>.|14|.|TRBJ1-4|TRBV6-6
CASSYSMTSEKLFF
TGTGCCAGCAGTTACTCGATGACCAGTGAAAAACTGTTTTTT
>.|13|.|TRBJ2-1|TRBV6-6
CASSHPKGNEQFF
TGTGCCAGCAGCCATCCAAAGGGTAATGAGCAGTTCTTC
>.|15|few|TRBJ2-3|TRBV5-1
CASSFSVVLTDTQYF
TGCGCCAGCAGCTTTTCAGTCGTCCTCACAGATACGCAGTATTTT
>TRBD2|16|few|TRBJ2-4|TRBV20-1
CSAKAGLAARGNIQYF
TGCAGTGCTAAGGCTGGACTAGCCGCCCGGGGGAACATTCAGTACTTC
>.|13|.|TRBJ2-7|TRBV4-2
CASSPPLGHEQYF
TGTGCCAGCAGCCCCCCCCTGGGACACGAGCAGTACTTC
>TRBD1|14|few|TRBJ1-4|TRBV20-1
CSASGTGRREKLFF
TGCAGTGCCTCGGGGACAGGGCGAAGGGAAAAACTGTTTTTT
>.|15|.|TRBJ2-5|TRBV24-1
CATSRGTALRETQYF
TGTGCCACCAGCAGAGGGACCGCCCTGAGGGAGACCCAGTACTTC
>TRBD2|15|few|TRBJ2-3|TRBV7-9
CASSSDWTSVDTQYF
TGTGCCAGCAGCTCCGATTGGACTAGCGTGGATACGCAGTATTTT
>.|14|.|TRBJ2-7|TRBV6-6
CASSPPGLTFEQYF
TGCGCCAGCAGTCCCCCCGGACTGACTTTCGAGCAGTACTTC
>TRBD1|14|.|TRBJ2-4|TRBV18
CASSPPTGKNIQYF
TGTGCCAGCTCACCACCGACAGGGAAAAACATTCAGTACTTC
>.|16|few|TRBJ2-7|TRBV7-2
CASSLSRVSPTYEQYF
TGTGCCAGCAGCTTATCCAGGGTCTCACCTACCTACGAGCAGTACTTC
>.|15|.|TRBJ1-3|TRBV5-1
CASSLEQTSGNTIYF
TGCGCCAGCAGCTTGGAGCAGACCTCTGGAAACACCATATATTTT
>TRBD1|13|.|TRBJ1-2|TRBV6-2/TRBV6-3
CASNWDRNYGYTF
TGTGCCAGCAATTGGGACAGGAACTATGGCTACACCTTC
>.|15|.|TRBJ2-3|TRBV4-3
CASSQGTHRTDTQYF
TGCGCCAGCAGCCAAGGGACTCACCGCACAGATACGCAGTATTTT
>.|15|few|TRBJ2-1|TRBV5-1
CASSLGARTPNEQFF
TGCGCCAGCAGCTTGGGCGCTAGAACGCCAAATGAGCAGTTCTTC
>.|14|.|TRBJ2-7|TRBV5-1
CASGPWAPPYEQYF
TGCGCCAGCGGACCTTGGGCGCCGCCCTACGAGCAGTACTTC
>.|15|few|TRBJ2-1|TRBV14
CASSRDSTPYNEQFF
TGTGCCAGCAGTCGGGACTCCACCCCCTACAATGAGCAGTTCTTC
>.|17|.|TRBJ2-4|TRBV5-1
CASSLGTVLVAKNIQYF
TGCGCCAGCAGCTTAGGGACGGTCCTGGTAGCCAAAAACATTCAGTACTTC
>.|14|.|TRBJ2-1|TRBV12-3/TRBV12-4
CASSGEAYRNEQFF
TGTGCCAGCAGCGGGGAGGCTTATAGGAATGAGCAGTTCTTC
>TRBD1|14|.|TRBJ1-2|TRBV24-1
CATSGTGDNYGYTF
TGTGCCACCAGTGGGACAGGGGACAACTATGGCTACACCTTC
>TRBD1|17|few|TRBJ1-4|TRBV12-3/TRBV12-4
CASRQGQGAAGDEKLFF
TGTGCCAGCAGGCAAGGACAGGGGGCCGCGGGGGATGAAAAACTGTTTTTT
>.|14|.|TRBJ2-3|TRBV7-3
CASSLVGSADTQYF
TGTGCCAGCAGCCTAGTAGGGAGCGCAGATACGCAGTATTTT
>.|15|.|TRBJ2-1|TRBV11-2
CASSVDWGREDEQFF
TGTGCCAGCAGCGTAGACTGGGGCAGAGAGGATGAGCAGTTCTTC
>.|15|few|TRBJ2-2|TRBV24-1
CATSDGGQDSGELFF
TGTGCCACCAGTGACGGGGGGCAGGATTCCGGGGAGCTGTTTTTT